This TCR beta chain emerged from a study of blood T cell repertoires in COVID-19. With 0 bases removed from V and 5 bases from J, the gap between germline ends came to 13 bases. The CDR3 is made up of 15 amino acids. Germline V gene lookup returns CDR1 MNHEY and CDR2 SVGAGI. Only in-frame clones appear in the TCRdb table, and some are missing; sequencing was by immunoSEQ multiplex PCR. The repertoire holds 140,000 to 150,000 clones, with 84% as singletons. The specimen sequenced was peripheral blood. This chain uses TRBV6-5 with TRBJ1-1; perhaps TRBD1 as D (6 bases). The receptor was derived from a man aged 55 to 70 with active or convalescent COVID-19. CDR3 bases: TGTGCCAGCAGTTACTCGAGGGGGGGGGCGACTGAAGCTTTCTTT. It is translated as CASSYSRGGATEAFF.